A selection of T cell receptor beta chains follows, all from one sample in a study of beta chain features in type 1 diabetes. TCRdb's table, derived via immunoSEQ multiplex PCR, lists solely in-frame clones and lacks some. In the table there are 52,000 or so clones, roughly 50% of which are singletons. Source material: Tregs from blood. These receptors were taken from a woman in her thirties or forties with type 1 diabetes. The CDR3 runs from the conserved cysteine through the conserved F or W. Each record gives: CDR3 protein, V gene, J gene.

cdr3_aa: CASSEARTGGSQPQHF
v_call: TRBV6-1
j_call: TRBJ1-5

cdr3_aa: CASSGFPGNYGYTF
v_call: TRBV6-1
j_call: TRBJ1-2

cdr3_aa: CASSLASSDRAYEQYF
v_call: TRBV5-4
j_call: TRBJ2-7

cdr3_aa: CASSDTTRGAKNIQYF
v_call: TRBV25-1
j_call: TRBJ2-4

cdr3_aa: CASGLVLSGVLHNEQFF
v_call: TRBV12-5
j_call: TRBJ2-1

cdr3_aa: CASSENVRGRESEAFF
v_call: TRBV5-1
j_call: TRBJ1-1

cdr3_aa: CASSVGLAPDTQYF
v_call: TRBV9
j_call: TRBJ2-3

cdr3_aa: CAIAGEGTDTQYF
v_call: TRBV10-3
j_call: TRBJ2-3

cdr3_aa: CASSQDRAQPQHF
v_call: TRBV7-8
j_call: TRBJ1-5

cdr3_aa: CASSRDNPYYGYTF
v_call: TRBV19
j_call: TRBJ1-2

cdr3_aa: CASSPERKAFF
v_call: TRBV18
j_call: TRBJ1-1

cdr3_aa: CASSVVLTGELFF
v_call: TRBV9
j_call: TRBJ2-2

cdr3_aa: CSVEAQGGDTQYF
v_call: TRBV29-1
j_call: TRBJ2-3

cdr3_aa: CASRRLSEQYF
v_call: TRBV2
j_call: TRBJ2-7

cdr3_aa: CASSLSDTQYF
v_call: TRBV5-6
j_call: TRBJ2-3

cdr3_aa: CASSRRTGIRAEAFF
v_call: TRBV7-9
j_call: TRBJ1-1

cdr3_aa: CASSQDLEKDYNEQFF
v_call: TRBV4-1
j_call: TRBJ2-1

cdr3_aa: CASSQVLLAGVVETQYF
v_call: TRBV4-1
j_call: TRBJ2-5

cdr3_aa: CASSGDSYSNQPQHF
v_call: TRBV28
j_call: TRBJ1-5

cdr3_aa: CASSRGTENQPQHF
v_call: TRBV19
j_call: TRBJ1-5

cdr3_aa: CASSNRDRNLYNEQFF
v_call: TRBV5-6
j_call: TRBJ2-1

cdr3_aa: CASSLRSGAGDTQYF
v_call: TRBV5-1
j_call: TRBJ2-3

cdr3_aa: CASSLADRAEAFF
v_call: TRBV5-1
j_call: TRBJ1-1

cdr3_aa: CASSSRQGARNEQFF
v_call: TRBV7-3
j_call: TRBJ2-1

cdr3_aa: CAISELGWGGGAADTQYF
v_call: TRBV10-3
j_call: TRBJ2-3

cdr3_aa: CASSWHRGDQPQHF
v_call: TRBV6-6
j_call: TRBJ1-5

cdr3_aa: CASSLDRGQPQHF
v_call: TRBV7-2
j_call: TRBJ1-5

cdr3_aa: CASSRDTAAGYTF
v_call: TRBV7-9
j_call: TRBJ1-2

cdr3_aa: CASGPGVGTEAFF
v_call: TRBV5-6
j_call: TRBJ1-1

cdr3_aa: CASSVAAGAEGYTF
v_call: TRBV9
j_call: TRBJ1-2

cdr3_aa: CASSEVAGETQYF
v_call: TRBV6-1
j_call: TRBJ2-5

cdr3_aa: CASSLAQGGLHSPLHF
v_call: TRBV7-9
j_call: TRBJ1-6

cdr3_aa: CASSPGGLAGENW
v_call: TRBV18
j_call: TRBJ2-4

cdr3_aa: CASSVQGANVLTF
v_call: TRBV7-9
j_call: TRBJ2-6

cdr3_aa: CASRIGGGNTEAFF
v_call: TRBV5-4
j_call: TRBJ1-1

cdr3_aa: CASTKNRGNTEAFF
v_call: TRBV19
j_call: TRBJ1-1

cdr3_aa: CSAKVQVSNEQYF
v_call: TRBV29-1
j_call: TRBJ2-7

cdr3_aa: CASSQVGADTQYF
v_call: TRBV4-3
j_call: TRBJ2-3

cdr3_aa: CSVEGSGGEEAFF
v_call: TRBV29-1
j_call: TRBJ1-1

cdr3_aa: CASSVRQGAGTEAFF
v_call: TRBV19
j_call: TRBJ1-1

cdr3_aa: CASSADRQETQYF
v_call: TRBV7-3
j_call: TRBJ2-5

cdr3_aa: CASRERGQQPQHF
v_call: TRBV28
j_call: TRBJ1-5

cdr3_aa: CASSDKVSGGVKTQYF
v_call: TRBV6-1
j_call: TRBJ2-5

cdr3_aa: CASNSYNEQFF
v_call: TRBV2
j_call: TRBJ2-1

cdr3_aa: CASSQGDRSLEKLFF
v_call: TRBV4-2
j_call: TRBJ1-4

cdr3_aa: CASSPTTSGSDEQYF
v_call: TRBV7-7
j_call: -

cdr3_aa: CAIRRESRTDTQYF
v_call: TRBV10-3
j_call: TRBJ2-3

cdr3_aa: CSVSGTRNSYEQYF
v_call: TRBV29-1
j_call: TRBJ2-7

cdr3_aa: CAISESPGTYEQYF
v_call: TRBV10-3
j_call: TRBJ2-7

cdr3_aa: CASSQDDRVQFF
v_call: TRBV4-3
j_call: TRBJ2-1

cdr3_aa: CASSQGTSRELFF
v_call: TRBV4-3
j_call: TRBJ2-2

cdr3_aa: CASSDRGYEQYF
v_call: TRBV6-1
j_call: TRBJ2-7

cdr3_aa: CASSLDAGGYEQYF
v_call: TRBV7-2
j_call: -

cdr3_aa: CSVLRDSSGNTIYF
v_call: TRBV29-1
j_call: TRBJ1-3